A single sample is the source of the 18 T cell receptor beta chains below, sequenced in a study of blood T cell repertoires in COVID-19. Some clones are missing from TCRdb's copy, which holds only in-frame ones; the method was immunoSEQ multiplex PCR. Of about 140,000 clones in the sample, about 86% were seen once. Sequencing was done on a sample of peripheral blood. These receptor sequences come from a woman in her fifties or sixties with acute or convalescent COVID-19.

J is TRBJ1-3 and V is TRBV7-6; the D is unclear. Germline CDR1 SGHVS, CDR2 FNYEAQ. The germline V and J ends were trimmed by 3 bases and 0 bases, with 12 bases remaining between them. The CDR3 is 16 residues long. The CDR3 nucleotides are TGTGCCAGCAGCTTCGGTCTCGGTCGCTCTGGAAACACCATATATTTT. Protein product: CASSFGLGRSGNTIYF.

This rearrangement joins TRBV28 to TRBJ1-5, with TRBD1 matching over 7 bases. The CDR3 length is 13 residues. V lost 8 bases to trimming and J lost 2 bases; unmatched junction nucleotides: 3. Germline V gene data show CDR1 as MDHEN and CDR2 as SYDVKM. CDR3 DNA sequence: TGTGCCAGCGTCGACAGGGGCAATCAGCCCCAGCATTTT. This gives the protein CASVDRGNQPQHF.

A single count supports this clone. The chain carries TRBV5-1 and TRBJ1-2; 8 positions agree with TRBD1. V gave up 0 bases and J gave up 2 bases; unmatched junction bases: 9. This CDR3 is built from 17 residues. CDR1 and CDR2 from the germline V gene are SGHRS and YFSETQ. The CDR3 DNA reads as TGCGCCAGCAGCTTGGGGGGACAGGCGAGCCTCAACTATGGCTACACCTTC. Translation gives CASSLGGQASLNYGYTF.

The V call is TRBV19, the J call TRBJ1-2; 9 bases fit TRBD1. Germline lookup yields CDR1 LNHDA and CDR2 SQIVND (reference sequence). V trimming: 6 bases; J trimming: 0 bases; junction bases outside the gene matches: 5. The CDR3 length is 15 residues. Written as DNA, the CDR3 is TGTGCCAGTAGAATGGGACAGGGAGCTAACTATGGCTACACCTTC. Protein product: CASRMGQGANYGYTF.

The V gene is TRBV9, the J gene TRBJ1-1; 10 bases map to TRBD1. The germline CDR1 and CDR2 sequences are SGDLS and YYNGEE. The CDR3 has 17 residues. J lost 4 bases, V lost 0 bases, and 9 bases had no gene match. CDR3 sequence: CASSVEGRTGGSTEAFF. CDR3 in DNA: TGTGCCAGCAGCGTAGAAGGGAGGACAGGGGGTTCCACTGAAGCTTTCTTT. The variable domain in full, completed from reference TRBV9 and TRBJ1-1, reads DSGVTQTPKHLITATGQRVTLRCSPRSGDLSVYWYQQSLDQGLQFLIQYYNGEERAKGNILERFSAQQFPDLHSELNLSSLELGDSALYFCASSVEGRTGGSTEAFFGQGTRLTVV.

The chain couples TRBV11-2 to TRBJ2-1, with 10 bases matching TRBD2. Germline CDR1 is SGHAT and CDR2 is FQNNGV. V trimming: 4 bases; J trimming: 8 bases; junction bases outside the gene matches: 5. The CDR3 sequence is 14 residues long. As DNA, the CDR3 is TGTGCCAGCAGCTCTCGACTAGCGGGTCATGAGCAGTTCTTC. Residues: CASSSRLAGHEQFF.

The chain links TRBV7-2 to TRBJ2-1; D not resolved. Germline CDR1 reads SGHTA; CDR2 reads FQGNSA. V was cut by 2 bases and J by 7 bases, with 9 bases left in between. The CDR3 is 13 residues long. DNA for the CDR3: TGTGCCAGCAGCTTACTTGTCAGTAATGAGCAGTTCTTC. Its protein is CASSLLVSNEQFF.

The J gene is TRBJ1-5, the V gene TRBV24-1; D is ambiguous. CDR3 size: 14 residues. Trimming took 9 bases from V and 2 from J, leaving 13 bases between them. Germline V gene sequence: CDR1 KGHDR, CDR2 SFDVKD. The CDR3: CATSMAPGNQPQHF. In DNA form, the CDR3 reads TGTGCCACCTCAATGGCACCAGGCAATCAGCCCCAGCATTTT.

This chain uses TRBV11-3 with TRBJ2-3, with 7 bases aligning to TRBD2. CDR1 is SGHNT and CDR2 is YENEEA in the germline V gene. With V trimmed by 5 bases and J by 7 bases, 15 bases remained unmatched. This CDR3 comprises 16 residues. The CDR3 coding sequence is TGTGCCAGCAGCGAAAAAACTAGCGCCCTCTCAAATACGCAGTATTTT. Protein product: CASSEKTSALSNTQYF.

The chain combines TRBV18 with TRBJ2-7; 8 positions match TRBD1. The CDR3 contains 16 residues. V shed 3 bases and J 3 bases; nucleotides not matched to a gene: 10. CDR1 and CDR2 from the germline V gene are KGHSH and LQKENI. The CDR3 nucleotides read TGTGCCAGCTCACCCCTGACAGGACAGGGAAACTACGAGCAGTACTTC. It translates to CASSPLTGQGNYEQYF.

The gene calls are TRBV7-8 and TRBJ1-1, with 9 bases fitting TRBD1. The CDR3 is made up of 11 amino acids. Germline CDR1 reads SGHVS; CDR2 reads FQNEAQ. Trimming cost V 5 bases and J 10 bases; bases outside gene matches: 2. CDR3 in DNA: TGTGCCAGCAGCATGACAGGGGGAGCTTTCTTT. The encoded protein is CASSMTGGAFF.

The rearrangement joins TRBV27 to TRBJ2-1, with TRBD2 matching 7 bases. This CDR3 region has 17 residues. V was clipped by 5 bases and J by 6 bases; unmatched bases: 16. Germline lookup yields CDR1 MNHEY and CDR2 SMNVEV (reference sequence). The CDR3 region has the DNA TGTGCCAGCAGTAACCGAATCGGGGGGACGTCTCCCAATGAGCAGTTCTTC. Residues: CASSNRIGGTSPNEQFF.

Comments on this clone: This sample also contains other DNA sequences that code for the same CDR3. This chain joins TRBV5-1 and TRBJ2-7; 9 nucleotides line up with TRBD1. Trimming took 0 bases from V and 0 from J; bases not matched to a gene: 1. CDR1 is SGHRS and CDR2 is YFSETQ in the germline V gene. This CDR3 spans 15 amino acids. The CDR3: CASSLVQGASYEQYF. The CDR3 DNA follows: TGCGCCAGCAGCTTGGTACAGGGGGCCTCCTACGAGCAGTACTTC.

Regarding this clone: Within the sample, other DNA sequences also encode this same CDR3. The chain carries TRBV7-2 and TRBJ1-5, with 7 bases lining up with TRBD1. The V and J ends lost 2 bases and 5 bases, in that order; junction bases with no gene match: 3. CDR3 length: 14 residues. CDR1 is SGHTA and CDR2 is FQGNSA in the germline V gene. The CDR3 bases are TGTGCCAGCAGCTTACAGGGGGGCTATCAGCCCCAGCATTTT. Translation: CASSLQGGYQPQHF.

The chain couples TRBV19 to TRBJ1-1; maybe TRBD1 (6 bases). V was pared by 5 bases and J by 0 bases, with 16 bases between. This CDR3 spans 16 amino acids. Germline V gene lookup returns CDR1 LNHDA and CDR2 SQIVND (reference sequence). The CDR3 sequence: CASSLQGNRVNTEAFF. For the CDR3, the DNA is TGTGCCAGTAGTTTACAGGGAAATAGGGTGAACACTGAAGCTTTCTTT.

This chain uses TRBV18 with TRBJ2-7, with D hard to call. Looked up from germline, CDR1 is KGHSH and CDR2 is LQKENI. This CDR3 has 13 amino acids. Trimming removed 1 base from V and 0 bases from J, with 4 bases in between. This CDR3 is CASSPQASYEQYF. The CDR3 DNA sequence: TGTGCCAGCTCACCACAAGCCTCCTACGAGCAGTACTTC.

This clone was recorded at least ten times. The rearrangement joins TRBV18 to TRBJ1-1, with TRBD1 matching over 8 bases. The V gene end was trimmed by 4 bases and the J gene end by 4 bases; junction bases not matched to a gene: 5. Germline lookup yields CDR1 KGHSH and CDR2 LQKENI. The CDR3 is 14 amino acids. The CDR3: CASSLQGAGTEAFF. CDR3 DNA: TGTGCCAGCTCACTCCAGGGGGCAGGCACTGAAGCTTTCTTT.

This clone was found once. This CDR3 is also generated by other DNA sequences in the sample. The chain employs TRBV28 and TRBJ2-5; D is possibly TRBD2 (6 bases). Germline V gene lookup returns CDR1 MDHEN and CDR2 SYDVKM. The CDR3 contains 14 residues. V was pared by 3 bases and J by 2 bases, with 10 bases between. The CDR3 is CASSLAGRQETQYF. The CDR3, as DNA: TGTGCCAGCAGTTTGGCGGGGAGACAAGAGACCCAGTACTTC.